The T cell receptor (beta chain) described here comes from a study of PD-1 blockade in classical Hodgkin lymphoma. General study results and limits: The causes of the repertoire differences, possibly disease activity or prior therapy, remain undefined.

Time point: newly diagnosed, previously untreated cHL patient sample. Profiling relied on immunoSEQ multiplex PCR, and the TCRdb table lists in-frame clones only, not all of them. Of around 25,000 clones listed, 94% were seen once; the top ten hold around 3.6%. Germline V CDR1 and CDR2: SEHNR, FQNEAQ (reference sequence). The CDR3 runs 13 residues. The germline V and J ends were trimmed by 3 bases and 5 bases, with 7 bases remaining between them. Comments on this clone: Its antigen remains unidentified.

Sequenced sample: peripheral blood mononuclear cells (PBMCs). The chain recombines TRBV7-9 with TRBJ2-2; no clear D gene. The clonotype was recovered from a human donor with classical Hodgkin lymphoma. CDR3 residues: CASSFSDTGELFF. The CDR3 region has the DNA TGTGCCAGCAGCTTTTCGGATACCGGGGAGCTGTTTTTT.